This T cell receptor beta chain was captured by sequencing in a study of T cell repertoires in cytomegalovirus infection. Looking at the study overall: Selected CMV epitopes included recently identified HLA-C-restricted ones as well as well-studied HLA-B-restricted ones. General study findings and limits: Cumulative public TCR beta family frequency identified CMV carriers with the relevant HLA. CMV-specific TCR beta clonotypes restricted by HLA-C were the ones dominating the ex vivo response.

The CDR3 loop spans 9 amino acids. Germline V CDR1 and CDR2: GTSNPN, SVGIG (reference sequence). Deletions cut 0 bases from V and 15 bases from J, with 5 bases between. About this clonotype: Its specificity is unknown.

Using its own MiXCR run on the reads, TCRdb lists one record per CDR3 protein. The sample carries some 320,000 distinct CDR3 sequences, about 27% recorded once. The input for sequencing was cultured PBMCs, taken from culture after CMV antigen stimulation. This sequence originates from a human donor in good health (CMV status not recorded). Some clones in this sample may be carry-over from other donors' samples. This chain joins TRBV30 and TRBJ1-4; no firm D call. This CDR3 reads CAWSVILFF. DNA of the CDR3: TGTGCCTGGAGTGTTATCTTGTTTTTT.